This T cell receptor beta chain was documented in a study of T cell responses to AZD1222 COVID-19 vaccine. Sequencing was performed with immunoSEQ multiplex PCR; in TCRdb, only in-frame clones are kept and a portion is missing. The table includes 50,000 to 55,000 clones, approximately 90% detected once. Germline V lookup: CDR1 SEHNR, CDR2 FQNEAQ (reference sequence). V gave up 5 bases and J gave up 7 bases, with 12 bases separating them. The CDR3 is 12 residues long. The TCR originated in an adult who received the AZD1222 COVID-19 vaccine. The starting material was peripheral blood, obtained 28 days after the second AZD1222 dose. The chain combines TRBV7-9 with TRBJ2-7; the D is unclear. This CDR3 reads CASSVRLGEQYF. DNA of the CDR3: TGTGCCAGCAGCGTCAGACTGGGTGAGCAGTACTTC.